This TCR beta chain stems from a study of blood T cell repertoires in COVID-19. Study summary: There were acute and convalescent COVID-19 samples, and they came from the United States, Italy and Spain. T cells, B-cell-depleted T cells, or PBMCs provided the cDNA or gDNA that served as material.

Original handling: Counts of nucleated cells, estimated from reference gene primer amplification, were obtained. Measured with immunoSEQ multiplex PCR; TCRdb has only the in-frame clones, and not every one. V, J and clone size reflect that table, while D and trimming were determined from the DNA. The sample contains under 200,000 clones, around 83% of which appear only once. CDR1 is SGHRS, CDR2 YFSETQ, per germline. The CDR3 has 14 amino acids. Trimming left V 0 bases short and J 4 bases short, with 10 bases between. The chain joins TRBV5-1 to TRBJ1-1; D not certain. Sequenced input: peripheral blood. The receptor was derived from a man between 18 and 35 years old with acute or convalescent COVID-19. DNA for the CDR3: TGCGCCAGCAGCTTGGACTCGGGAGCCACTGAAGCTTTCTTT. It yields the protein CASSLDSGATEAFF.